This is a list of T cell receptor beta chains from one sample in a study of blood T cell repertoires in COVID-19. Sequenced by immunoSEQ multiplex PCR; TCRdb stores in-frame clones only, minus some. In the table there are 200,000 or so clones, roughly 76% of which are singletons. Sequenced sample: peripheral blood. These receptors were collected from a human donor in a cohort sampled during active COVID-19. CDR3s include the opening cysteine and the closing phenylalanine or tryptophan. D genes are given only for firm matches. Only part of the rows carry a size: once, few, many, or a class if the clone is expanded.

J gene: TRBJ2-7; D gene: .; V gene: TRBV18; clone size: .; CDR3 DNA: TGTGCCAGCTCACTCCGGGACATCACCTACGAGCAGTACTTC; CDR3 protein: CASSLRDITYEQYF
J gene: TRBJ2-7; D gene: TRBD1; V gene: TRBV9; clone size: .; CDR3 DNA: TGTGCCAGCAGCGTCGGGACAGACGGCTACGAGCAGTACTTC; CDR3 protein: CASSVGTDGYEQYF
J gene: TRBJ1-6; D gene: TRBD1; V gene: TRBV30; clone size: .; CDR3 DNA: TGTGCCTGGAGTTCTAGGGGGCCGCGGAATTCACCCCTCCACTTT; CDR3 protein: CAWSSRGPRNSPLHF
J gene: TRBJ2-1; D gene: TRBD2; V gene: TRBV7-8; clone size: once; CDR3 DNA: TGTGCCAGCAGCTTACGGGGACTAGCCTACAATGAGCAGTTCTTC; CDR3 protein: CASSLRGLAYNEQFF
J gene: TRBJ1-2; D gene: TRBD1; V gene: TRBV27; clone size: once; CDR3 DNA: TGTGCCAGCAGTCCGGACAGGGGGGCGGATGGCTACACCTTC; CDR3 protein: CASSPDRGADGYTF
J gene: TRBJ2-7; D gene: .; V gene: TRBV21-1; clone size: .; CDR3 DNA: TGTGCCAGCAGCAAAGTGGATCGGCCACAGGGCCACGAGCAGTACTTC; CDR3 protein: CASSKVDRPQGHEQYF
J gene: TRBJ2-5; D gene: .; V gene: TRBV5-5; clone size: .; CDR3 DNA: TGTGCCAGCAGCCCACTCCAAGAGACCCAGTACTTC; CDR3 protein: CASSPLQETQYF
J gene: TRBJ1-1; D gene: .; V gene: TRBV2; clone size: few; CDR3 DNA: TGTGCCAGCAGTGAGAGGCTGAACACTGAAGCTTTCTTT; CDR3 protein: CASSERLNTEAFF
J gene: TRBJ2-1; D gene: TRBD2; V gene: TRBV27; clone size: .; CDR3 DNA: TGTGCCAGCAGTTCACTAGCGGGAGCCCCCTACAATGAGCAGTTCTTC; CDR3 protein: CASSSLAGAPYNEQFF
J gene: TRBJ2-7; D gene: .; V gene: TRBV29-1; clone size: once; CDR3 DNA: TGCAGCGTTGCGGGACTCCCGTTAAACGAGCAGTACTTC; CDR3 protein: CSVAGLPLNEQYF
J gene: TRBJ2-3; D gene: TRBD2; V gene: TRBV4-3; clone size: once; CDR3 DNA: TGCGCCAGCAGCCGGAAATTAGCGGGACCTAGCACAGATACGCAGTATTTT; CDR3 protein: CASSRKLAGPSTDTQYF
J gene: TRBJ2-5; D gene: TRBD2; V gene: TRBV5-4; clone size: .; CDR3 DNA: TGTGCCAGCAGCTTGGGGACTAGCGGAGGGGAGACCCAGTACTTC; CDR3 protein: CASSLGTSGGETQYF
J gene: TRBJ1-2; D gene: .; V gene: TRBV28; clone size: .; CDR3 DNA: TGTGCCAGCAGTACCAACCGAGACCGGACGGGGGACGGCTACACCTTC; CDR3 protein: CASSTNRDRTGDGYTF
J gene: TRBJ2-5; D gene: .; V gene: TRBV1; clone size: .; CDR3 DNA: TGCACCAGCAGCCAAGAAGGAAGGGGGTGGAACCAAGAGACCCAGTACTTC; CDR3 protein: CTSSQEGRGWNQETQYF
J gene: TRBJ2-7; D gene: TRBD1; V gene: TRBV28; clone size: few; CDR3 DNA: TGTGCCAGCCTCGGGACAGGGGGCGGGTCCTACGAGCAGTACTTC; CDR3 protein: CASLGTGGGSYEQYF
J gene: TRBJ2-5; D gene: TRBD1; V gene: TRBV7-9; clone size: .; CDR3 DNA: TGTGCCAGCAGTCGGACAGGCGAAGAGACCCAGTACTTC; CDR3 protein: CASSRTGEETQYF
J gene: TRBJ2-5; D gene: TRBD2; V gene: TRBV27; clone size: .; CDR3 DNA: TGTGCCAGCAGTTTATCAGGACTAGCGGGGAGCGGAGAGACCCAGTACTTC; CDR3 protein: CASSLSGLAGSGETQYF
J gene: TRBJ1-2; D gene: .; V gene: TRBV30; clone size: .; CDR3 DNA: TGTCTCTATCGGGACAACCGAAACTATGGCTACACCTTC; CDR3 protein: CLYRDNRNYGYTF
J gene: TRBJ2-1; D gene: .; V gene: TRBV19; clone size: .; CDR3 DNA: TGTGCCAGTAGCCTAACACCGGGACTGGGGCTCTATGAGCAGTTCTTC; CDR3 protein: CASSLTPGLGLYEQFF
J gene: TRBJ2-7; D gene: .; V gene: TRBV6-6; clone size: .; CDR3 DNA: TGTGCCAGCAGTTCAGGGGCAACCTACGAGCAGTACTTC; CDR3 protein: CASSSGATYEQYF
J gene: TRBJ2-7; D gene: .; V gene: TRBV6-6; clone size: .; CDR3 DNA: TGTGCCAGCAGTTACTCGCCGGGACTTGGCTTTGAACAGTACTTC; CDR3 protein: CASSYSPGLGFEQYF
J gene: TRBJ2-7; D gene: TRBD1; V gene: TRBV3-1/TRBV3-2; clone size: .; CDR3 DNA: TGTGCCAGCAGCGACAGGACAGGGTCGGGCTACGAGCAGTACTTC; CDR3 protein: CASSDRTGSGYEQYF
J gene: TRBJ2-7; D gene: .; V gene: TRBV5-1; clone size: once; CDR3 DNA: TGCGCCAGCAGCTTGGTTCCAGGTCCCTACGAGCAGTACTTC; CDR3 protein: CASSLVPGPYEQYF
J gene: TRBJ2-2; D gene: TRBD2; V gene: TRBV3-1/TRBV3-2; clone size: .; CDR3 DNA: TGTGCCAGCAGCCAAAAGGCTAGCGGGTACACCGGGGAGCTGTTTTTT; CDR3 protein: CASSQKASGYTGELFF
J gene: TRBJ1-1; D gene: .; V gene: TRBV20-1; clone size: .; CDR3 DNA: TGCAGTGCTAGTCGACAGCACCCAAACACTGAAGCTTTCTTT; CDR3 protein: CSASRQHPNTEAFF
J gene: TRBJ1-3; D gene: TRBD1; V gene: TRBV2; clone size: .; CDR3 DNA: TGTGCCAGCGCTCCGACAGGGGGCAACACCATATATTTT; CDR3 protein: CASAPTGGNTIYF
J gene: TRBJ2-1; D gene: TRBD2; V gene: TRBV19; clone size: .; CDR3 DNA: TGTGCCAGTAGTTGGACTAGCGGGTCCGTGGAGCAGTTCTTC; CDR3 protein: CASSWTSGSVEQFF